These 5 T cell receptor beta chains were all obtained from the same sample, sequenced in a study of cytomegalovirus exposure and HLA in healthy donors. PCR was performed using 60 Vbeta and 13 Jbeta primers. Sequenced by immunoSEQ multiplex PCR; TCRdb stores in-frame clones only, minus some. The top ten clones hold under 15% of a sample with roughly 84,000 clones, 70% to 85% of them seen once. Sequences were obtained from PBMCs. Receptors were obtained from a human donor in good health.

The rearrangement uses TRBV10-2 and TRBJ2-3, with 7 bases fitting TRBD2. The CDR3 spans 16 residues. Germline V gene sequence: CDR1 WSHSY, CDR2 SAAADI. The V gene end was trimmed by 6 bases and the J gene end by 6 bases; junction bases not matched to a gene: 15. CDR3: CASRRGAGPPADTQYF. CDR3 DNA sequence: TGCGCCAGCAGACGGGGAGCGGGGCCCCCCGCGGATACGCAGTATTTT.

The V gene is TRBV9, the J gene TRBJ1-5, with TRBD1 as a possible D gene (5 bases). The CDR3 has 13 amino acids. Germline lookup yields CDR1 SGDLS and CDR2 YYNGEE. V was clipped by 3 bases and J by 7 bases, with 11 bases between them. CDR3 sequence (DNA): TGTGCCAGCAGCGAGGGGTCCCAACAGCCCCAGCATTTT. Translation: CASSEGSQQPQHF.

The chain uses TRBV2 and TRBJ2-7; D not resolved. Per the germline V gene, CDR1 is SNHLY and CDR2 is FYNNEI. The ends were cut back, 1 base at V and 0 bases at J, with 7 bases in the middle. CDR3 size: 14 residues. CDR3 coding DNA: TGTGCCAGCAGTGAAGGCGGTTCCTCCTACGAGCAGTACTTC. It translates to CASSEGGSSYEQYF. Variable domain in full (rest from reference TRBV2 and TRBJ2-7): EPEVTQTPSHQVTQMGQEVILRCVPISNHLYFYWYRQILGQKVEFLVSFYNNEISEKSEIFDDQFSVERPDGSNFTLKIRSTKLEDSAMYFCASSEGGSSYEQYFGPGTRLTVT.

The chain employs TRBV5-4 and TRBJ2-5, with 11 bases matching TRBD1. V gave up 4 bases and J gave up 5 bases; unmatched junction bases: 7. The CDR3 length is 15 residues. Germline CDR1 reads SGHNT; CDR2 reads YYREEE (reference sequence). CDR3 loop: CASSVRDRGSETQYF. The DNA for the CDR3 is TGTGCCAGCAGCGTCCGGGACAGGGGGTCGGAGACCCAGTACTTC. Full variable domain (missing parts from reference TRBV5-4 and TRBJ2-5): ETGVTQSPTHLIKTRGQQVTLRCSSQSGHNTVSWYQQALGQGPQFIFQYYREEENGRGNFPPRFSGLQFPNYSSELNVNALELDDSALYLCASSVRDRGSETQYFGPGTRLLVL.

This clone was detected a few times. The chain is built from TRBV6-5 and TRBJ2-7; 9 nucleotides match TRBD1. The J segment lost 6 bases and the V segment lost 6 bases, leaving 9 bases of the junction unmatched. Germline assignment: CDR1 MNHEY and CDR2 SVGAGI. The CDR3 totals 14 residues. For the CDR3, the DNA is TGTGCCAGCAGCCTCTTGGGACAGGGATCCGAGCAGTACTTC. Amino acid sequence: CASSLLGQGSEQYF.